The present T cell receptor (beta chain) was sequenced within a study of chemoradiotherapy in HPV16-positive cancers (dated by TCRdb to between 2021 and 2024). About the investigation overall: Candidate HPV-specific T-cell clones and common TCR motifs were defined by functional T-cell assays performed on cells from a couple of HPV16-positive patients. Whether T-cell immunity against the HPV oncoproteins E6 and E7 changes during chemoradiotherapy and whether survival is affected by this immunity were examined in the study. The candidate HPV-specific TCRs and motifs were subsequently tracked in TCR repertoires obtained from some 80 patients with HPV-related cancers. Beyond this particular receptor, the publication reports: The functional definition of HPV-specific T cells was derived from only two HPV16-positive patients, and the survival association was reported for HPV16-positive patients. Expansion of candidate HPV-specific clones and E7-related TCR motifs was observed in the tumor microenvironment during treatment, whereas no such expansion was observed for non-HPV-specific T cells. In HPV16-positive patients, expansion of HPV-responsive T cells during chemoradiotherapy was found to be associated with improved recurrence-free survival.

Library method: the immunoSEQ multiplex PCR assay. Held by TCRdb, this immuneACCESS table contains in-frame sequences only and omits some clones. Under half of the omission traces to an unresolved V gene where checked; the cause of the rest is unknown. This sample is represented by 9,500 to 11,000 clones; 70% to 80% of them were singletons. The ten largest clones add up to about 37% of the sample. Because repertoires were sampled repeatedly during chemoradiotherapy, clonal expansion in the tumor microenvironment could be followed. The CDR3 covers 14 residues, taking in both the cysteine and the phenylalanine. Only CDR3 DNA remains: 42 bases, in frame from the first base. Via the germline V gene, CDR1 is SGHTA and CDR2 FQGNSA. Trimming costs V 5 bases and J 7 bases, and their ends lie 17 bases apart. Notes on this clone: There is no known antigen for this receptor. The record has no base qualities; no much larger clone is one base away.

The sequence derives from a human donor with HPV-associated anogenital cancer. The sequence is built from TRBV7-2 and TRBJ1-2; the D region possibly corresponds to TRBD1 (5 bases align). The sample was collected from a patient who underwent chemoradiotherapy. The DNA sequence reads TGTGCCAGCAGCCAGAACCGAGGAGGGGTTGGCTACACCTTC. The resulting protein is CASSQNRGGVGYTF.